The source of this TCR beta chain is a study of CD8 T cells in Susac syndrome. Random hexamers were used to reverse transcribe an amount of about 0.45 to 1 ug RNA. One entry per CDR3 protein, called by TCRdb with MiXCR from the immunoSEQ multiplex PCR reads. The table records about 94,000 distinct CDR3 sequences, around 94% of them present only once. The authors negatively isolated CD8+ and CD4+ T cells and FACS-enriched TEMRA cells. Germline V gives CDR1 SGHAT, CDR2 FQNNGV. The CDR3 is made up of 14 amino acids. With V trimmed by 5 bases and J by 4 bases, 5 bases remained unmatched. The TCR was taken from a human donor with Susac syndrome. This chain links TRBV11-2 with TRBJ1-2, with TRBD1 matching 9 bases. The sample taken for sequencing was CD4+ T cells from PBMCs. The CDR3 is CASSRTGAGYGYTF. DNA of the CDR3: TGTGCCAGCAGCCGGACAGGGGCAGGCTATGGCTACACCTTC.